The present TCR beta chain was sequenced within a study of shared clonotypes between healthy human individuals. In the study overall: Three CD4 naive, three CD4 memory, two CD8 naive and one CD8 memory plate were used per donor. Broader study findings: Exclusively blood specimens were collected; tissue repertoires likely differ.

Worth noting for this clone: Its specificity is unknown.

For each subset, genomic DNA was distributed in equal portions over several immunoSEQ plates. Here immunoSEQ multiplex PCR was the method, and the copy in TCRdb shows in-frame clones only, minus some. Among millions of clones listed, 95% were seen once. The CDR3 spans 13 residues. V gave up 4 bases and J gave up 2 bases, with 10 bases separating them. CDR1 is SGHRS, CDR2 YFSETQ, per germline. Subsets obtained from CD4+ cells comprised CD45RA+ naive and CD45RA-negative memory cells. The sample comprised naive CD4+ T cells sorted from blood. The subset: CD45RA+ positively selected. V gene TRBV5-1 combines with J gene TRBJ2-7; D is ambiguous. The sequence was obtained from a young man in good health. This chain's CDR3 is CASSQAEAYEQYF. DNA for the CDR3: TGCGCCAGCAGCCAGGCAGAAGCCTACGAGCAGTACTTC.